This T cell receptor beta chain was recorded in a study of control samples from healthy donors and cancer patients. Measured with immunoSEQ multiplex PCR; TCRdb has only the in-frame clones, and not every one. The table records about 60,000 clones, roughly 90% of them present only once. The V end was cut by 1 base, the J end by 11 bases, with 11 bases between. Germline V gene sequence: CDR1 SGHTA, CDR2 FQGNSA. The CDR3 consists of 12 residues. This clone came up once. This receptor was obtained from a man aged 35 to 55 with colorectal cancer. The V gene is TRBV7-2, the J gene TRBJ1-1, with D perhaps matching TRBD1 (5 bases). The sample comprised PBMCs. The CDR3 region is CASSLVGGSAFF. The CDR3 bases are TGTGCCAGCAGCTTAGTGGGGGGGTCGGCTTTCTTT.